The entry that follows covers one T cell receptor beta chain sequence. Its antigen is still unknown. This record belongs to a study of shared clonotypes between healthy human individuals. Findings and caveats of the study: Sampling used blood alone; tissue repertoires probably differ.

For unsorted PBMC, roughly 0.3 ug DNA per replicate equaled roughly 28,000 T cell genomes. Measured with immunoSEQ multiplex PCR; TCRdb has only the in-frame clones, and not every one. Of fewer than 650,000 clones listed, over 65% were seen once; the top ten hold around 13%. The study enrolled healthy HIV-negative adults without recent acute infections or vaccinations as donors. Unsorted material relied on tens of millions of PBMCs as the source of genomic DNA. This CDR3 has 12 residues. The ends were cut back, 7 bases at V and 8 bases at J, with 17 bases in the middle. Germline CDR1 SQVTM, CDR2 ANQGSEA.

The receptor comes from a woman aged 40 to 49 in good health. Some clones in this sample may be carry-over from other donors' samples. This chain joins TRBV29-1 and TRBJ1-2, with a weak D call TRBD1 (5 bases). Sequencing was performed on PBMCs. The CDR3 region is CSALAGGEGYTF. The CDR3 nucleotides are TGCAGCGCTCTGGCTGGAGGGGAGGGCTACACCTTC. The full variable domain, completed using reference TRBV29-1 and TRBJ1-2, is SAVISQKPSRDICQRGTSLTIQCQVDSQVTMMFWYRQQPGQSLTLIATANQGSEATYESGFVIDKFPISRPNLTFSTLTVSNMSPEDSSIYLCSALAGGEGYTFGSGTRLTVV.